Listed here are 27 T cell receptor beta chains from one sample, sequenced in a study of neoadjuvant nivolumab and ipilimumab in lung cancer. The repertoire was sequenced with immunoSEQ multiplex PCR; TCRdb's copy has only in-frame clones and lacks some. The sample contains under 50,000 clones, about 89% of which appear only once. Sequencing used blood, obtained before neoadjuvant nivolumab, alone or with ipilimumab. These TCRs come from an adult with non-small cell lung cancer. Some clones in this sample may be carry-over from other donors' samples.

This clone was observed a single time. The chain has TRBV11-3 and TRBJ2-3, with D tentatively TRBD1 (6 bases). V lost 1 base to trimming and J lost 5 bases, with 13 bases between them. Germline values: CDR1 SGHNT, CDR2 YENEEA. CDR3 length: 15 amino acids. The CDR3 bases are TGTGCCAGCAGCTTAGGGGACCGGGGACAAGATACGCAGTATTTT. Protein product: CASSLGDRGQDTQYF.

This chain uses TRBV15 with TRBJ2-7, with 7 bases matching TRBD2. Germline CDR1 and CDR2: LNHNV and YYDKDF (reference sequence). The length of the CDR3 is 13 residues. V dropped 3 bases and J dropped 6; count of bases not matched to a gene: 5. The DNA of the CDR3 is TGTGCCACCAGCAGTTCCGGGAGGCGCGAGCAGTACTTC. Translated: CATSSSGRREQYF.

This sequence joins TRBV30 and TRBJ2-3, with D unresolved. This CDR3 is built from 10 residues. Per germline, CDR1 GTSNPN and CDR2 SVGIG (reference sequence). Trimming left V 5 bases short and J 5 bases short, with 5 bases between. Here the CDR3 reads CAWGVDTQYF. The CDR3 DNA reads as TGTGCCTGGGGGGTAGATACGCAGTATTTT.

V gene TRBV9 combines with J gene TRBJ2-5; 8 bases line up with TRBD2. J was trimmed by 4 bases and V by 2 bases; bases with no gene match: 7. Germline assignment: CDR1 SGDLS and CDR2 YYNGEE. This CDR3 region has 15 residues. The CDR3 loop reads CASSVLAGGRETQYF. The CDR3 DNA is TGTGCCAGCAGCGTCTTGGCGGGAGGCAGAGAGACCCAGTACTTC.

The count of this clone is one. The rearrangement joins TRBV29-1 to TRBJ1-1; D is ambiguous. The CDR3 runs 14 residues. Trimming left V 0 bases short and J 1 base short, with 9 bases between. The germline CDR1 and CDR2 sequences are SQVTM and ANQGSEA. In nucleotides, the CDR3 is TGCAGCGTTGAAGATTTACAGCGGAACACTGAAGCTTTCTTT. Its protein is CSVEDLQRNTEAFF. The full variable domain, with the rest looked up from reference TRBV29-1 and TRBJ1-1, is SAVISQKPSRDICQRGTSLTIQCQVDSQVTMMFWYRQQPGQSLTLIATANQGSEATYESGFVIDKFPISRPNLTFSTLTVSNMSPEDSSIYLCSVEDLQRNTEAFFGQGTRLTVV.

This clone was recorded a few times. As DNA, the CDR3 is TGCGCCAGCACCCCGGGCCCCCGGGGATACACTGAAGCTTTCTTT. Translation gives CASTPGPRGYTEAFF. This chain links TRBV5-1 with TRBJ1-1; D remains ambiguous. Trimming took 6 bases from V and 3 from J, leaving 18 bases between them. This CDR3 is 15 amino acids long. Germline assignment: CDR1 SGHRS and CDR2 YFSETQ.

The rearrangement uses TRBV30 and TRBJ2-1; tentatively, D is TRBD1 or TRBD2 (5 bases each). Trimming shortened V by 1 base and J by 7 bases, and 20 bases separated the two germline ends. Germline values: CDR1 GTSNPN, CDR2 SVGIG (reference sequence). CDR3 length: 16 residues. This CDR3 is CAWSGRGATSTNEQFF. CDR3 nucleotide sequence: TGTGCCTGGAGTGGTAGGGGAGCTACGAGTACGAATGAGCAGTTCTTC.

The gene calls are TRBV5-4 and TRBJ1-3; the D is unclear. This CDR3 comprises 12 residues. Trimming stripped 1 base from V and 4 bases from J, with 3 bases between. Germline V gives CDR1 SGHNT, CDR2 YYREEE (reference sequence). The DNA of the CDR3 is TGTGCCAGCAGCTTGTACGGAAACACCATATATTTT. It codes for CASSLYGNTIYF.

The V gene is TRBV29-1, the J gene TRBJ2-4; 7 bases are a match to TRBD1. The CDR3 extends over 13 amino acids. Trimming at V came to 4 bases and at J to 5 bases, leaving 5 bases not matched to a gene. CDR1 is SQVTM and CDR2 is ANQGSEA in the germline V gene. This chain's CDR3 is CSVGWTGQNIQYF. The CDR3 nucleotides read TGCAGCGTTGGGTGGACAGGACAAAACATTCAGTACTTC.

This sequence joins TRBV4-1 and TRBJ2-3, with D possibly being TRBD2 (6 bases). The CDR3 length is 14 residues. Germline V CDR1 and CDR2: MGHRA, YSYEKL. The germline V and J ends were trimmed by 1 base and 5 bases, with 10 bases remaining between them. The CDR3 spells CASSQAWGEDTQYF. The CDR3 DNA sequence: TGCGCCAGCAGCCAAGCGTGGGGGGAAGATACGCAGTATTTT.

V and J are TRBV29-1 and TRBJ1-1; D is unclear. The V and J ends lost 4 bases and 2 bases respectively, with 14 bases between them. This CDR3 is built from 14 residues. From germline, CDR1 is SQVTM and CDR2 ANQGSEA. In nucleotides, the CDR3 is TGCAGCGTTGGAGTGGGTCAGCTTAACACTGAAGCTTTCTTT. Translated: CSVGVGQLNTEAFF.

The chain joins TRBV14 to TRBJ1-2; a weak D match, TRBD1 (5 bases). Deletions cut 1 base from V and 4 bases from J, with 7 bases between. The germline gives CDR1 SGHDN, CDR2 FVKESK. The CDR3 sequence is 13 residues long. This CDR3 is CASSQVQGYGYTF. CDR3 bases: TGTGCCAGCAGCCAAGTCCAGGGCTATGGCTACACCTTC.

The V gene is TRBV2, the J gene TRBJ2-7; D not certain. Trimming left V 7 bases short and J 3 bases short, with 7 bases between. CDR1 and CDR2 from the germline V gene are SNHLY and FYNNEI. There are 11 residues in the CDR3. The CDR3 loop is CASTSVYEQYF. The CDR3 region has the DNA TGTGCCAGCACCTCTGTCTACGAGCAGTACTTC.

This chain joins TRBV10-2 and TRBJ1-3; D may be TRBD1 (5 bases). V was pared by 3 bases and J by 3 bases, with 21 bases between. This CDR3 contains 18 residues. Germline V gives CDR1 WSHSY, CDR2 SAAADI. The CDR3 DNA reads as TGCGCCAGCAGTGATTATACCCCTTCCGGGACCGTTGGAAACACCATATATTTT. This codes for CASSDYTPSGTVGNTIYF.

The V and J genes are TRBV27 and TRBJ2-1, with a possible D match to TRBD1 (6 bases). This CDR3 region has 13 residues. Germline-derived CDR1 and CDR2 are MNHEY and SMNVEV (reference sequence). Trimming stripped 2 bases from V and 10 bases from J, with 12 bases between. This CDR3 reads CASSLQAGEEQFF. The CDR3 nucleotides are TGTGCCAGCAGTTTACAGGCAGGGGAGGAGCAGTTCTTC.

The CDR3 coding sequence is TGTGCCACCAGCAGAGGACAGGGGGCGGAAAAACTGTTTTTT. The encoded protein is CATSRGQGAEKLFF. The J gene is TRBJ1-4, the V gene TRBV15; 10 bases fit TRBD1. The CDR3 is 14 residues long. Trimming took 1 base from V and 8 from J; bases not matched to a gene: 1. Germline V lookup: CDR1 LNHNV, CDR2 YYDKDF (reference sequence).

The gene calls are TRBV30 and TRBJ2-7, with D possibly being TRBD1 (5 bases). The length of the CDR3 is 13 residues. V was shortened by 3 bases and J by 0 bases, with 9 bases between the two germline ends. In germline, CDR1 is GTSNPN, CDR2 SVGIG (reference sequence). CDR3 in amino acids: CAWRRGPSYEQYF. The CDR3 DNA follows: TGTGCCTGGAGAAGGGGTCCCTCCTACGAGCAGTACTTC.

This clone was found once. The CDR3: CASSSQGNTDTQYF. The CDR3 bases are TGTGCCAGCAGCTCCCAGGGGAACACAGATACGCAGTATTTT. The rearrangement uses TRBV11-2 and TRBJ2-3, with D possibly TRBD1 on 6 matching bases. The CDR3 runs to 14 residues. The germline CDR1 and CDR2 sequences are SGHAT and FQNNGV. Trimming left V 4 bases short and J 2 bases short, with 10 bases between.

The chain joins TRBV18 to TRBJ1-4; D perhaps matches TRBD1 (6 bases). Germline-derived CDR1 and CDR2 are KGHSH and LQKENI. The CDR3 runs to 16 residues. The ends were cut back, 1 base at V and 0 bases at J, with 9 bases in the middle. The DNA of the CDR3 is TGTGCCAGCTCACCACAAGGGACAACAACTAATGAAAAACTGTTTTTT. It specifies CASSPQGTTTNEKLFF.

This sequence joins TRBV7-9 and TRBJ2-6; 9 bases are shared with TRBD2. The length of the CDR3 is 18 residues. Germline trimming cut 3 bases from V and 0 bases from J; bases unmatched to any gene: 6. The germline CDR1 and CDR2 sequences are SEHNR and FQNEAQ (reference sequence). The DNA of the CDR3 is TGTGCCAGCAGCTTGGTTAGCGGGGGAAGCTCTGGGGCCAACGTCCTGACTTTC. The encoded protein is CASSLVSGGSSGANVLTF. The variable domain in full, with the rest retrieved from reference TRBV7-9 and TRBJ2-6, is DTGVSQNPRHKITKRGQNVTFRCDPISEHNRLYWYRQTLGQGPEFLTYFQNEAQLEKSRLLSDRFSAERPKGSFSTLEIQRTEQGDSAMYLCASSLVSGGSSGANVLTFGAGSRLTVL.

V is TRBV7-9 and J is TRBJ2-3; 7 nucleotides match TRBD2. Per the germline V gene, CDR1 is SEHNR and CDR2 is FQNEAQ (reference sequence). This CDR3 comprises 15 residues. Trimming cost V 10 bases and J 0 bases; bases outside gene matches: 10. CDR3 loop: CAIVRSGTSTDTQYF. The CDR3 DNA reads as TGTGCCATCGTCAGAAGCGGGACTAGCACAGATACGCAGTATTTT.

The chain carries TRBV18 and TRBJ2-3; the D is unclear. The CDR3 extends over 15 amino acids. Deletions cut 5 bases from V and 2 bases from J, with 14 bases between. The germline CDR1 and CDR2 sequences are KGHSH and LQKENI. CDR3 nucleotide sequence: TGTGCCAGCTCAGCCACAAACCCTTACACAGATACGCAGTATTTT. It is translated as CASSATNPYTDTQYF.

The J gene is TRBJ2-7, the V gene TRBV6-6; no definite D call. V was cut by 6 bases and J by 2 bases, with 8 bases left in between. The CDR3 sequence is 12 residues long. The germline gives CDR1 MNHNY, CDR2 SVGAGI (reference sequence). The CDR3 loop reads CASSLEAYEQYF. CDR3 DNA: TGTGCCAGCAGCCTAGAGGCCTACGAGCAGTACTTC.

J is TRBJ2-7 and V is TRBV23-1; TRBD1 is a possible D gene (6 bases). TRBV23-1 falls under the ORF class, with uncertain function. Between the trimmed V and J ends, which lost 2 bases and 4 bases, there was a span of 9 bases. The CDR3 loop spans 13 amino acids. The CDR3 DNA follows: TGCGCCAGCAGTCAACAGACAGGTTACGAGCAGTACTTC. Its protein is CASSQQTGYEQYF.

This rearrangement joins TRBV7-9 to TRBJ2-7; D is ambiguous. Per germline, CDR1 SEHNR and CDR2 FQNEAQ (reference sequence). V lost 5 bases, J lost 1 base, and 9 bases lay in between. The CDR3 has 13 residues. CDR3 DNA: TGTGCCAGCAGCCCCTCGTTATCCTACGAGCAGTACTTC. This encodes CASSPSLSYEQYF. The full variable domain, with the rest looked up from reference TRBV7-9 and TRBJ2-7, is DTGVSQNPRHKITKRGQNVTFRCDPISEHNRLYWYRQTLGQGPEFLTYFQNEAQLEKSRLLSDRFSAERPKGSFSTLEIQRTEQGDSAMYLCASSPSLSYEQYFGPGTRLTVT.

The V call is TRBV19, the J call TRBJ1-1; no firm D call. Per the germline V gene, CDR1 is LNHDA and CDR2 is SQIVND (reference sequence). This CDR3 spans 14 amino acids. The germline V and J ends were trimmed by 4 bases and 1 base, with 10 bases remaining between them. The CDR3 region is CASSKFWGNTEAFF. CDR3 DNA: TGTGCCAGTAGTAAATTTTGGGGGAACACTGAAGCTTTCTTT.

The CDR3 DNA sequence: TGTGCCACCCAGGGGGCACAGGAGTCGGAGTACGAGCAGTACTTC. This translates into CATQGAQESEYEQYF. The chain combines TRBV28 with TRBJ2-7; 8 nucleotides agree with TRBD1. This CDR3 comprises 15 residues. The germline V gene has CDR1 MDHEN and CDR2 SYDVKM. Trimming at V came to 10 bases and at J to 4 bases, leaving 15 bases not matched to a gene. Combining the CDR3 with reference TRBV28 and TRBJ2-7 gives the whole variable domain DVKVTQSSRYLVKRTGEKVFLECVQDMDHENMFWYRQDPGLGLRLIYFSYDVKMKEKGDIPEGYSVSREKKERFSLILESASTNQTSMYLCATQGAQESEYEQYFGPGTRLTVT.